This TCR beta chain was obtained from a study of OX40 agonist ivuxolimab in advanced cancers. CDR1 is KGHSH, CDR2 LQKENI, per germline. The CDR3 length is 14 residues. With 8 bases clipped from V and 3 bases from J, the junction kept 6 bases outside the gene matches. Clones were read by immunoSEQ multiplex PCR, and TCRdb kept only the in-frame ones, dropping some. The table has some 74,000 clones, about 85% seen once. The sequenced sample was CD4+ or CD8+ T cells sorted from blood, obtained in a trial of the OX40 agonist ivuxolimab. The chain employs TRBV18 and TRBJ1-5; 8 bases match TRBD1. The receptor was derived from an adult with an advanced solid tumor such as melanoma, head and neck, liver or kidney cancer. This CDR3 is CASTPDRVNQPQHF. The CDR3 DNA follows: TGTGCCAGCACCCCGGACAGGGTCAATCAGCCCCAGCATTTT.